These 21 T cell receptor beta chains originate from one sample sequenced in a study of blood T cells in healthy people across ages. For the second PCR, which ran for about 7 to 11 cycles, a sample-barcoded 5' primer and a J-beta primer mix were used. A single record per CDR3 protein comes from TCRdb applying MiXCR to the 5' RACE reads. The table has 950,000 to 1,200,000 distinct CDR3 sequences, more than 30% seen once. Sequencing input: blood. These receptors were taken from a man aged 18 to 30 in good health.

Worth noting for this clonotype: One junction end disagrees with the germline gene, perhaps due to a read error. V and J are TRBV4-1 and TRBJ1-2; D call uncertain. This CDR3 comprises 15 residues. CDR1 MGHRA and CDR2 YSYEKL come from the germline V gene. The CDR3 bases are TGCGCCAGCAGCCAAGATACCACATCCAACTATGGCCACACCTTC. Translating gives CASSQDTTSNYGHTF.

In this sample, this clonotype turned up a few times. This rearrangement joins TRBV10-3 to TRBJ2-1, with 10 bases matching TRBD2. Germline V gene data show CDR1 as ENHRY and CDR2 as SYGVKD. The J segment lost 3 bases and the V segment lost 6 bases, leaving 2 bases of the junction unmatched. The CDR3 contains 14 residues. The DNA of the CDR3 is TGTGCCATCAGGGGGACTAGCGACTACAATGAGCAGTTCTTC. Translated, it gives CAIRGTSDYNEQFF.

V usage is TRBV19 and J usage is TRBJ2-3; D gene ambiguous. The V end was cut by 1 base, the J end by 0 bases, with 8 bases between. Germline CDR1 LNHDA, CDR2 SQIVND (reference sequence). The CDR3 loop spans 15 amino acids. The CDR3 region is CASSIAPYSTDTQYF. CDR3 nucleotides: TGTGCCAGTAGTATAGCCCCATACAGCACAGATACGCAGTATTTT.

V is TRBV20-1 and J is TRBJ1-2; D unclear. CDR3 length: 15 residues. Trimming stripped 6 bases from V and 0 bases from J, with 17 bases between. Germline loops: CDR1 DFQATT, CDR2 SNEGSKA (reference sequence). DNA for the CDR3: TGCAGTGCCCCGATGGGCAGGACCCCTAACTATGGCTACACCTTC. Translated: CSAPMGRTPNYGYTF.

V and J are TRBV7-9 and TRBJ1-2; D may be TRBD1 (5 bases). CDR1 and CDR2 (germline): SEHNR, FQNEAQ (reference sequence). V dropped 6 bases and J dropped 8 bases, with 22 bases sitting between them. The CDR3 runs to 15 residues. The CDR3 is CASSRWTLNGDGYTF. The CDR3, as DNA: TGTGCCAGCAGTCGATGGACACTAAACGGGGACGGCTACACCTTC.

This clonotype was counted a few times. The chain uses TRBV4-1 and TRBJ2-1; 8 bases are a match to TRBD2. V lost 3 bases and J lost 0; bases outside the gene matches: 4. In germline, CDR1 is MGHRA, CDR2 YSYEKL. The CDR3 runs 16 residues. CDR3: CASSHPAGGSYNEQFF. The DNA of the CDR3 is TGCGCCAGCAGCCATCCGGCGGGGGGCTCCTACAATGAGCAGTTCTTC.

This clonotype has just one count. This CDR3 reads CASSQQVVGSGYTF. The DNA of the CDR3 is TGCGCCAGCAGCCAACAGGTTGTCGGGAGTGGCTACACCTTC. The chain recombines TRBV4-1 with TRBJ1-2; D is ambiguous. The CDR3 is 14 residues long. The germline V gene encodes CDR1 MGHRA and CDR2 YSYEKL. Trimming removed 2 bases from V and 7 bases from J, with 14 bases in between.

The chain combines TRBV6-6 with TRBJ1-1; possible D gene TRBD1, 6 bases. Germline assignment: CDR1 MNHNY and CDR2 SVGAGI (reference sequence). The V gene lost 6 bases and the J gene lost 6 bases, with 17 bases spanning the gap. CDR3 size: 14 residues. CDR3 nucleotide sequence: TGTGCCAGCAGCCAAACAGGGCCGCCCGCTGAAGCTTTCTTT. Translated, it gives CASSQTGPPAEAFF.

This clonotype has more than one count but fewer than ten. The CDR3: CASGRGTTYNEQFF. CDR3 coding DNA: TGTGCCAGCGGCCGTGGGACAACCTACAATGAGCAGTTCTTC. The J gene is TRBJ2-1, the V gene TRBV6-5; D possibly corresponds to TRBD1 (6 bases). The ends were cut back, 8 bases at V and 2 bases at J, with 13 bases in the middle. The CDR3 runs 14 residues. The germline V gene has CDR1 MNHEY and CDR2 SVGAGI.

This clonotype was counted a few times. Since a much larger clone is just one base distant, this may be a read error. The V gene is TRBV12-3 or TRBV12-4, the J gene TRBJ1-1; D unresolved. Deletions cut 5 bases from V and 1 base from J, with 8 bases between. This CDR3 is built from 13 residues. CDR3 loop: CASSPRENTEAFF. The CDR3 region has the DNA TGTGCCAGCAGTCCCCGGGAGAACACTGAAGCTTTCTTT.

The chain links TRBV21-1 to TRBJ2-5; TRBD2 reflects the table's D call only, with no check against the DNA. TRBV21-1 is recorded as a pseudogene. This CDR3 is 17 amino acids long. CDR3 in DNA: TGTGCCAGCACCACGGGACTAGCGGGGGCTCAGCAAGAGACCCAGTACTTC. Translation: CASTTGLAGAQQETQYF.

This clonotype was observed a few times. V usage is TRBV4-1 and J usage is TRBJ1-2; TRBD1 is a possible D gene (6 bases). CDR3 length equals 15 residues. Germline V gene data show CDR1 as MGHRA and CDR2 as YSYEKL. Deletions cut 0 bases from V and 8 bases from J, with 16 bases between. The CDR3 sequence: CASSQDSGGAFGYTF. CDR3 nucleotide sequence: TGCGCCAGCAGCCAAGATTCGGGGGGCGCTTTCGGCTACACCTTC.

V gene TRBV5-1 combines with J gene TRBJ2-1; TRBD1 might be the D (6 bases). The V and J ends lost 4 bases and 7 bases respectively, with 18 bases between them. The CDR3 contains 15 residues. Germline V gene sequence: CDR1 SGHRS, CDR2 YFSETQ. CDR3 in amino acids: CASSLGQTLRNEQFF. The CDR3 nucleotides are TGCGCCAGCAGCCTCGGACAGACGTTAAGGAATGAGCAGTTCTTC.

The gene calls are TRBV28 and TRBJ1-4; tentative D call: TRBD1 (6 bases). Germline CDR1 is MDHEN and CDR2 is SYDVKM. There are 13 residues in the CDR3. Trimming took 2 bases from V and 8 from J, leaving 9 bases between them. The CDR3: CASSLGDTEKLFF. In DNA, the CDR3 is TGTGCCAGCAGTTTAGGGGACACAGAAAAACTGTTTTTT.

This clonotype was detected many times. This chain joins TRBV7-2 and TRBJ2-2; D is perhaps TRBD1 (6 bases). The CDR3 spans 14 residues. With 1 base removed from V and 4 bases from J, the gap between germline ends came to 7 bases. The germline V gene has CDR1 SGHTA and CDR2 FQGNSA. Here the CDR3 reads CASSLGQVTGELFF. CDR3 DNA: TGTGCCAGCAGCTTAGGACAGGTCACCGGGGAGCTGTTTTTT.

The rearrangement joins TRBV6-6 to TRBJ1-5; 12 bases match TRBD1. Looked up from germline, CDR1 is MNHNY and CDR2 is SVGAGI (reference sequence). Trimming took 8 bases from V and 6 from J; bases not matched to a gene: 5. This CDR3 region has 14 residues. CDR3 in amino acids: CASGGQGASQPQHF. The CDR3 DNA follows: TGTGCCAGCGGGGGACAGGGGGCTAGTCAGCCCCAGCATTTT.

The genes are TRBV6-5 and TRBJ2-3, with 8 nucleotides matching TRBD2. Germline values: CDR1 MNHEY, CDR2 SVGAGI. The CDR3 extends over 16 amino acids. V lost 5 bases and J lost 6; bases outside the gene matches: 13. CDR3 coding DNA: TGTGCCAGCAGTATAGGGACTAGGGGAGAGTTGGATACGCAGTATTTT. Residues: CASSIGTRGELDTQYF.

This chain joins TRBV9 and TRBJ1-1, with 10 bases identical to TRBD1. The V gene end was trimmed by 0 bases and the J gene end by 3 bases; junction bases not matched to a gene: 8. This CDR3 has 17 amino acids. Germline CDR1 is SGDLS and CDR2 is YYNGEE. CDR3 sequence (DNA): TGTGCCAGCAGCGTAGTACCGGGACAGGGGTTTGACACTGAAGCTTTCTTT. Protein sequence: CASSVVPGQGFDTEAFF. Combining the CDR3 with reference TRBV9 and TRBJ1-1 gives the whole variable domain DSGVTQTPKHLITATGQRVTLRCSPRSGDLSVYWYQQSLDQGLQFLIQYYNGEERAKGNILERFSAQQFPDLHSELNLSSLELGDSALYFCASSVVPGQGFDTEAFFGQGTRLTVV.

The chain has TRBV11-2 and TRBJ2-3; 10 bases match TRBD2. Germline CDR1 SGHAT, CDR2 FQNNGV. V shed 5 bases, J shed 7 bases, and the junction held 9 bases outside the gene matches. The CDR3 contains 15 residues. CDR3 residues: CASSLSGGARHTQYF. CDR3 sequence (DNA): TGTGCCAGCAGCCTCAGCGGGGGGGCCCGACATACGCAGTATTTT.

Details on this clonotype: Germline is not matched at one junction end, which may reflect a read error. The CDR3 here is CSTRLLVPHNEQFF. The CDR3 DNA is TGCAGTACTAGACTACTAGTCCCCCACAATGAGCAGTTCTTC. The chain has TRBV20-1 and TRBJ2-1; TRBD2 might be the D (5 bases). Germline loops: CDR1 DFQATT, CDR2 SNEGSKA (reference sequence). The CDR3 has 14 amino acids.

This clonotype came up a few times. V gene TRBV24-1 combines with J gene TRBJ2-1; the D gene could be TRBD1 or TRBD2 (5 bases each). V dropped 4 bases and J dropped 0 bases, with 15 bases sitting between them. The germline CDR1 and CDR2 sequences are KGHDR and SFDVKD. The CDR3 totals 17 residues. The CDR3 is CATSDPGRSSSYNEQFF. The CDR3 bases are TGTGCCACCAGTGACCCGGGACGAAGCAGCTCCTACAATGAGCAGTTCTTC.